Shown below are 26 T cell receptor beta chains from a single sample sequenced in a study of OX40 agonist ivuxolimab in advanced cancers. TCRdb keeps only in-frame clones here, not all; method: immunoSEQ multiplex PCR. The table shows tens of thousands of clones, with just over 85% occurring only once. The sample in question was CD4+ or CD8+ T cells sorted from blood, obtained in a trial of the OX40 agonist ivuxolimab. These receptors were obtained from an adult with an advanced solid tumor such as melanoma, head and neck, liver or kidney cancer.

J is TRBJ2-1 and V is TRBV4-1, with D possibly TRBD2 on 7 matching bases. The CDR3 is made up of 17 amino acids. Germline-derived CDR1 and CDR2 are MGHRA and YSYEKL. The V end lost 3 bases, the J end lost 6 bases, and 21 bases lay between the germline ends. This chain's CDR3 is CASSHSAGAAGINEQFF. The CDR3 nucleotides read TGCGCCAGCAGCCATTCCGCGGGGGCCGCGGGGATCAATGAGCAGTTCTTC.

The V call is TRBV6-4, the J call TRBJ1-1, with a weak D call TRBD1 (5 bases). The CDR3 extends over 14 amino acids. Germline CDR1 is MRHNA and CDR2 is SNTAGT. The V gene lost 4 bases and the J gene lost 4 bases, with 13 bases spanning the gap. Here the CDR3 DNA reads TGTGCCAGCAGTGCCACCCAGGGAGGCACTGAAGCTTTCTTT. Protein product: CASSATQGGTEAFF.

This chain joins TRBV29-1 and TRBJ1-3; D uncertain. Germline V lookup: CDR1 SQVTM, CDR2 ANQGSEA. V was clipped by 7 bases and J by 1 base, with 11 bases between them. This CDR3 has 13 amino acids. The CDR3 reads CSGLVVSGNTIYF. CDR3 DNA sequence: TGCAGCGGCCTAGTGGTTTCTGGAAACACCATATATTTT.

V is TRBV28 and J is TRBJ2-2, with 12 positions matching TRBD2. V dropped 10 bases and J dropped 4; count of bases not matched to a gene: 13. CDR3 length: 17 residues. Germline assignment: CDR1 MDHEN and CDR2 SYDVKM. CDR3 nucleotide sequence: TGTGCCATCCTACCTTCGACTAGCGGGAGAAGCACCGGGGAGCTGTTTTTT. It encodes CAILPSTSGRSTGELFF.

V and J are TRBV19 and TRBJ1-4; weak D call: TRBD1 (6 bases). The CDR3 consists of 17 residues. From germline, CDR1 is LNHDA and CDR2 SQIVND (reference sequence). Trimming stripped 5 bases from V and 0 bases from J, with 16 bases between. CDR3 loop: CASSPRTARTTNEKLFF. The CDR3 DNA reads TGTGCCAGTAGTCCGCGGACAGCCCGTACAACTAATGAAAAACTGTTTTTT. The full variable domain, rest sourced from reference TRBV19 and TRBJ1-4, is DGGITQSPKYLFRKEGQNVTLSCEQNLNHDAMYWYRQDPGQGLRLIYYSQIVNDFQKGDIAEGYSVSREKKESFPLTVTSAQKNPTAFYLCASSPRTARTTNEKLFFGSGTQLSVL.

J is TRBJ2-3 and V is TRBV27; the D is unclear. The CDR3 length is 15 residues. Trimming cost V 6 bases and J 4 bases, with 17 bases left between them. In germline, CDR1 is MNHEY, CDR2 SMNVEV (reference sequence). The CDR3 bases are TGTGCCAGCAGACTGGCCCTATTGGTCCCAGATACGCAGTATTTT. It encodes CASRLALLVPDTQYF.

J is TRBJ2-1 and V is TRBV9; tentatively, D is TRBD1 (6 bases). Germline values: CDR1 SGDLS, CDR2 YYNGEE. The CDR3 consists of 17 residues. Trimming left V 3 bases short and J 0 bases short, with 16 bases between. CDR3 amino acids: CASSAGWGRGSYNEQFF. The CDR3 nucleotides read TGTGCCAGCAGCGCAGGCTGGGGCAGGGGCTCCTACAATGAGCAGTTCTTC.

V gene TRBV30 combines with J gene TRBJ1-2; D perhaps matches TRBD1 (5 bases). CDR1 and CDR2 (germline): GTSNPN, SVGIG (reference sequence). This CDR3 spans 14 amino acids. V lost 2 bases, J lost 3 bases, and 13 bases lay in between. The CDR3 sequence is CAWSLAGSYYGYTF. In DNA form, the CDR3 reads TGTGCCTGGAGTCTCGCAGGGAGCTACTATGGCTACACCTTC. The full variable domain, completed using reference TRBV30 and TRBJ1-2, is SQTIHQWPATLVQPVGSPLSLECTVEGTSNPNLYWYRQAAGRGLQLLFYSVGIGQISSEVPQNLSASRPQDRQFILSSKKLLLSDSGFYLCAWSLAGSYYGYTFGSGTRLTVV.

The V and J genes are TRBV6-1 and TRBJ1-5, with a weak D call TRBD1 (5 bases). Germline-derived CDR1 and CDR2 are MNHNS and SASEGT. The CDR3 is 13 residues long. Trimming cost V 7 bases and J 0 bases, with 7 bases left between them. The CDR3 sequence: CASMGGSNQPQHF. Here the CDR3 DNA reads TGTGCCAGCATGGGGGGTAGCAATCAGCCCCAGCATTTT.

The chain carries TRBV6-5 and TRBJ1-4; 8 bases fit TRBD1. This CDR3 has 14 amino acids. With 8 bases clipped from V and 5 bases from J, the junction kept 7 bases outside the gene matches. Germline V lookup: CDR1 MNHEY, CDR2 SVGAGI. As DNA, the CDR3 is TGTGCCAGCGGCCGGGACAGGAAAAATGAAAAACTGTTTTTT. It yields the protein CASGRDRKNEKLFF.

Written as DNA, the CDR3 is TGTGCCAGCAGCTTAGATTCCGGGCCGGATACGGACACCTTC. It specifies CASSLDSGPDTDTF. The chain joins TRBV11-3 to TRBJ1-2, with D uncertain. Trimming removed 0 bases at V and 12 bases at J, with 17 bases between. CDR1 and CDR2 from the germline V gene are SGHNT and YENEEA. The CDR3 runs to 14 residues.

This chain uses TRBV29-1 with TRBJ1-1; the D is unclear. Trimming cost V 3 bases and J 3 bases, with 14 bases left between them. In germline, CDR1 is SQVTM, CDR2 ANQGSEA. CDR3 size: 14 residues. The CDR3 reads CSVEGQALHTEAFF. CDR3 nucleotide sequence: TGCAGCGTTGAGGGTCAGGCCCTACACACTGAAGCTTTCTTT.

This chain's CDR3 is CASSLAGGIYEQYF. In nucleotides, the CDR3 is TGTGCCAGCAGCTTAGCGGGGGGCATCTACGAGCAGTACTTC. The chain employs TRBV7-9 and TRBJ2-7; D may match TRBD1 or TRBD2 (6 bases each). CDR3 length: 14 amino acids. The V end was cut by 0 bases, the J end by 3 bases, with 9 bases between. Germline lookup yields CDR1 SEHNR and CDR2 FQNEAQ (reference sequence).

CDR3 DNA: TGTGCCAGCAGCCTCCGGGACAGGGGCGGCACAGATACGCAGTATTTT. This translates into CASSLRDRGGTDTQYF. The rearrangement joins TRBV9 to TRBJ2-3; the match to TRBD1 covers 10 bases. V was clipped by 4 bases and J by 1 base; unmatched bases: 6. Germline V gene lookup returns CDR1 SGDLS and CDR2 YYNGEE. CDR3 length equals 16 residues. Supplemented by reference TRBV9 and TRBJ2-3, the full variable domain reads DSGVTQTPKHLITATGQRVTLRCSPRSGDLSVYWYQQSLDQGLQFLIQYYNGEERAKGNILERFSAQQFPDLHSELNLSSLELGDSALYFCASSLRDRGGTDTQYFGPGTRLTVL.

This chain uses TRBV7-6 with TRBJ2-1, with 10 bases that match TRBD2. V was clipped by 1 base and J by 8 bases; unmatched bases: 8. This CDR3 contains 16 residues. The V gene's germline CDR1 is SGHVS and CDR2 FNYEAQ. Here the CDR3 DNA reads TGTGCCAGCAGCTTAGGTCCTAGCGGGAGTATTTATGAGCAGTTCTTC. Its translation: CASSLGPSGSIYEQFF.

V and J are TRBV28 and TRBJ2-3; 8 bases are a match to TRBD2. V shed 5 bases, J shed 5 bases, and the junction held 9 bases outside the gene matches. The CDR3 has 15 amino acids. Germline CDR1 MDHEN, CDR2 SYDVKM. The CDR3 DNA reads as TGTGCCAGCAGTACTCCGATAGCGGGAAAAGATACGCAGTATTTT. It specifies CASSTPIAGKDTQYF.

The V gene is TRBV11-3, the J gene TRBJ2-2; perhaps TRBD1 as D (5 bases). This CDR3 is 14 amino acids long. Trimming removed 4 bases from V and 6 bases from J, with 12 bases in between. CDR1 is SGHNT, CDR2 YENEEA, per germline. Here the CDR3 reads CASSSRARPGELFF. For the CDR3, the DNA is TGTGCCAGCAGCTCCAGGGCGCGGCCCGGGGAGCTGTTTTTT.

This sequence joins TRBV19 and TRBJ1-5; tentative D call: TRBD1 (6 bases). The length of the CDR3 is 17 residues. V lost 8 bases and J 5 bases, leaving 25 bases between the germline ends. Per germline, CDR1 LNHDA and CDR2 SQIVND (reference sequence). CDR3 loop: CASHPGAGRRLDQPQHF. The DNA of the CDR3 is TGTGCCAGTCACCCGGGGGCGGGGCGCCGCCTGGATCAGCCCCAGCATTTT.

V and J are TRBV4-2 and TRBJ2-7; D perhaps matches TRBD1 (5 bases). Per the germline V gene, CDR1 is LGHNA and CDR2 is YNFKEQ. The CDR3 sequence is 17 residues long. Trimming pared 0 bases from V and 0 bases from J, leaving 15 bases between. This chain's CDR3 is CASSQDGSPDSSYEQYF. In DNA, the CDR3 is TGTGCCAGCAGCCAAGATGGAAGCCCCGACAGCTCCTACGAGCAGTACTTC.

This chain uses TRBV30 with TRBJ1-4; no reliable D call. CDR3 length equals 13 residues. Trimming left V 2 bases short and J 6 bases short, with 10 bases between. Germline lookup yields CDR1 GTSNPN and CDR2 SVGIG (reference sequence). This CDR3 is CAWSPQPYEKLFF. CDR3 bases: TGTGCCTGGAGTCCGCAGCCGTATGAAAAACTGTTTTTT. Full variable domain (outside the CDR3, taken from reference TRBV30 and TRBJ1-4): SQTIHQWPATLVQPVGSPLSLECTVEGTSNPNLYWYRQAAGRGLQLLFYSVGIGQISSEVPQNLSASRPQDRQFILSSKKLLLSDSGFYLCAWSPQPYEKLFFGSGTQLSVL.

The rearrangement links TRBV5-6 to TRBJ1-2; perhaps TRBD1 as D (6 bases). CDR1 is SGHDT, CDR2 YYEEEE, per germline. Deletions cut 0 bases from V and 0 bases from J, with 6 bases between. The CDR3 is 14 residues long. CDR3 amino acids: CASSLDRANYGYTF. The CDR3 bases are TGTGCCAGCAGCTTGGACAGGGCTAACTATGGCTACACCTTC. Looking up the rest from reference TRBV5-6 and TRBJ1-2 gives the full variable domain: DAGVTQSPTHLIKTRGQQVTLRCSPKSGHDTVSWYQQALGQGPQFIFQYYEEEERQRGNFPDRFSGHQFPNYSSELNVNALLLGDSALYLCASSLDRANYGYTFGSGTRLTVV.

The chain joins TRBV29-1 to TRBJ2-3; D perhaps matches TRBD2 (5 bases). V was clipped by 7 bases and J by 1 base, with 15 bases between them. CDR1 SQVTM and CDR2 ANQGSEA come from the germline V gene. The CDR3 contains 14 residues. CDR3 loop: CSAPLASRTDTQYF. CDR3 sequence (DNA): TGCAGCGCCCCCCTAGCTTCCCGCACAGATACGCAGTATTTT.

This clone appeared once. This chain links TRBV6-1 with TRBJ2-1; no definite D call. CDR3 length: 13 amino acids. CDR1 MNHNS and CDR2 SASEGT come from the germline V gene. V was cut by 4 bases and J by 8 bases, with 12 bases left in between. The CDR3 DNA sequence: TGTGCCAGCAGTGTTTGGGGTGGGGATGAGCAGTTCTTC. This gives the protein CASSVWGGDEQFF.

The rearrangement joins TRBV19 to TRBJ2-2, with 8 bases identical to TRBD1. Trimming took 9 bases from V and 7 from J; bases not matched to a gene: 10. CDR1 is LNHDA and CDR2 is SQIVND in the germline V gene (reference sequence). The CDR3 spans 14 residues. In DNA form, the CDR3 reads TGTGCCAGCACCCTGACAGGGGCGGTCGGGGAGCTGTTTTTT. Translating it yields CASTLTGAVGELFF.

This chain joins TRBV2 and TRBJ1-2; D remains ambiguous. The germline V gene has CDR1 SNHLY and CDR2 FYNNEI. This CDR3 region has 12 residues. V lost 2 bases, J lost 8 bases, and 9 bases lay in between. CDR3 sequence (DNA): TGTGCCAGCAGTGAATTTGTACGGGGCTACACCTTC. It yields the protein CASSEFVRGYTF.

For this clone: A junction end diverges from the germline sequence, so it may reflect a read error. DNA of the CDR3: TGTGTCAGCAGTCCACGACAATACACCGGGGAGCTGTTTTTT. Amino acid sequence: CVSSPRQYTGELFF. The chain links TRBV27 to TRBJ2-2; D is unclear. This CDR3 spans 14 amino acids. CDR1 is MNHEY and CDR2 is SMNVEV in the germline V gene (reference sequence).